The present entry profiles one TCR beta chain with its context. No antigen is known for it. Amplification used 60 Vbeta primers and 13 Jbeta primers. Sequencing used immunoSEQ multiplex PCR; TCRdb keeps in-frame clones, though not all of them. The table has 85,000 to 90,000 clones, approximately 76% seen once. The sample belongs to a study of cytomegalovirus exposure and HLA in healthy donors. The CDR3 consists of 16 residues. Germline values: CDR1 SQVTM, CDR2 ANQGSEA. Trimming shortened V by 2 bases and J by 1 base, and 17 bases separated the two germline ends. Study findings and constraints: TCR beta V segments were, for the most part, productive about 87% or about 30% of the time in an earlier analysis. The classifier was said to identify cytomegalovirus status with high specificity and sensitivity.

This receptor was obtained from a man aged 30 to 39 in good health and CMV-seropositive. The sample consisted of PBMCs. The V call is TRBV29-1, the J call TRBJ1-1, with a weak D call TRBD1 (5 bases). The CDR3, as DNA: TGCAGCGTTGAAAGGTGGACCGGGACTGAGAACACTGAAGCTTTCTTT. It translates to CSVERWTGTENTEAFF.